This T cell receptor (beta chain) is from a study of T cell responses to AZD1222 COVID-19 vaccine. With regard to this clone: Its antigen is unidentified.

General study points: There were mostly white British donors and more females than males, and clonal diversity was possibly underestimated. In the spike-specific TCR repertoire, nearly half reportedly target unmutated variant regions. The repertoires were collected only after the peak T cell response.

The CDR3 spans 13 residues. Per the germline V gene, CDR1 is SGHAT and CDR2 is FQNNGV. The germline V and J ends were trimmed by 4 bases and 5 bases, with 8 bases remaining between them. Data came from immunoSEQ multiplex PCR; TCRdb stores just in-frame clones and leaves some out. Of about 81,000 clones in the sample, roughly 86% are singletons; the top ten hold 4.5% to 7%. This receptor was taken from an adult who received the AZD1222 COVID-19 vaccine. The sample here was peripheral blood, taken 28 days after the second AZD1222 dose. The genes are TRBV11-2 and TRBJ2-2; unclear D gene. The CDR3 loop reads CASSSLSTGELFF. The CDR3 DNA is TGTGCCAGCAGCTCCCTTAGTACCGGGGAGCTGTTTTTT.